Below, 30 T cell receptor beta chains from the same sample are listed, as sequenced in a study of T cells in Graves' hyperthyroidism and ophthalmopathy. RNA transcripts yielded amplified TCR beta CDR3 regions. The TCR CDR3 first-round RT-PCR relied on the HTBI primer set. TCRdb redid the calling of the multiplex PCR reads with MiXCR, one entry per CDR3 protein. The table records 350,000 or so distinct CDR3 sequences, 18% of them present only once. Material: blood. The source is a woman aged 40 to 50 with Graves' ophthalmopathy.

The rearrangement uses TRBV7-6 and TRBJ2-2, with D uncertain. The germline V gene has CDR1 SGHVS and CDR2 FNYEAQ. This CDR3 has 13 amino acids. Between the trimmed V and J ends, which lost 6 bases and 5 bases, there was a span of 10 bases. CDR3 loop: CASRFLGTGELFF. The CDR3 bases are TGTGCCAGCAGATTCCTTGGGACCGGGGAGCTGTTTTTT.

This clonotype was counted ten times or more. The junction and the germline gene differ at one end; a read error may be behind it. This sequence joins TRBV6-2 or TRBV6-3 and TRBJ1-2; D unresolved. Germline V gene lookup returns CDR1 MNHEY and CDR2 SVGEGT. The CDR3 totals 13 residues. CDR3 nucleotides: TGTGCCAGCAGATATGGGTCTAACCATGGCTACACCTTC. It codes for CASRYGSNHGYTF.

The J gene is TRBJ1-2, the V gene TRBV5-6; TRBD1 might be the D (6 bases). Germline lookup yields CDR1 SGHDT and CDR2 YYEEEE. Deletions cut 9 bases from V and 4 bases from J, with 22 bases between. This CDR3 is 15 amino acids long. CDR3 DNA: TGTGCCACCGACCGGTGGGGGGCGGGTGGCTATGGCTACACCTTC. Protein: CATDRWGAGGYGYTF. The full variable domain, its missing parts supplied by reference TRBV5-6 and TRBJ1-2, is DAGVTQSPTHLIKTRGQQVTLRCSPKSGHDTVSWYQQALGQGPQFIFQYYEEEERQRGNFPDRFSGHQFPNYSSELNVNALLLGDSALYLCATDRWGAGGYGYTFGSGTRLTVV.

The rearrangement uses TRBV4-1 and TRBJ2-2; 7 nucleotides align to TRBD1. With V trimmed by 4 bases and J by 1 base, 12 bases remained unmatched. This CDR3 contains 18 residues. Germline lookup yields CDR1 MGHRA and CDR2 YSYEKL. Here the CDR3 DNA reads TGCGCCAGCAGCCGGGATGGACAGGCCAAACTGAACACCGGGGAGCTGTTTTTT. Its translation: CASSRDGQAKLNTGELFF.

As for this clonotype: It may be a read error: a sequence one base away is much more abundant. This chain joins TRBV5-6 and TRBJ1-1; 10 nucleotides line up with TRBD1. In germline, CDR1 is SGHDT, CDR2 YYEEEE. This CDR3 has 15 amino acids. The CDR3 loop reads CVSSRIDRGRERAFF. Written as DNA, the CDR3 is TGTGTCAGCAGCCGAATCGACAGGGGGCGAGAAAGGGCTTTCTTT.

This clonotype has ten or more counts. The V call is TRBV7-2, the J call TRBJ2-5; the D is unclear. Trimming removed 3 bases from V and 5 bases from J, with 7 bases in between. CDR1 and CDR2 (germline): SGHTA, FQGNSA. The CDR3 length is 12 residues. The CDR3 region is CASSLPLETQYF. CDR3 nucleotide sequence: TGTGCCAGCAGCTTGCCCCTGGAGACCCAGTACTTC. The full variable domain, rest sourced from reference TRBV7-2 and TRBJ2-5, is GAGVSQSPSNKVTEKGKDVELRCDPISGHTALYWYRQSLGQGLEFLIYFQGNSAPDKSGLPSDRFSAERTGGSVSTLTIQRTQQEDSAVYLCASSLPLETQYFGPGTRLLVL.

This clonotype has a count of ten or more. The chain joins TRBV28 to TRBJ1-5, with TRBD1 as a possible D gene (5 bases). Trimming took 1 base from V and 5 from J, leaving 9 bases between them. The CDR3 consists of 14 residues. Germline V CDR1 and CDR2: MDHEN, SYDVKM. As DNA, the CDR3 is TGTGCCAGCAGTTTATTCGGGGGAGATCAGCCCCAGCATTTT. Its translation is CASSLFGGDQPQHF.

Ten or more counts support this clonotype. The chain has TRBV2 and TRBJ1-5; 9 bases match TRBD1. The CDR3 covers 15 residues. Germline values: CDR1 SNHLY, CDR2 FYNNEI. J lost 6 bases, V lost 3 bases, and 6 bases had no gene match. CDR3 in DNA: TGTGCCAGCAGTGACCCGGGACAGGGTGCTCAGCCCCAGCATTTT. Its translation is CASSDPGQGAQPQHF.

This clonotype was counted a few times. The rearrangement joins TRBV19 to TRBJ2-2; D is perhaps TRBD1 or TRBD2 (5 bases each). This CDR3 has 15 amino acids. Per germline, CDR1 LNHDA and CDR2 SQIVND (reference sequence). The CDR3 spells CASTTGTLGAGELFF. In DNA form, the CDR3 reads TGTGCTAGCACAACCGGGACCCTGGGCGCCGGGGAGCTGTTTTTT.

At least ten counts were recorded for this clonotype. The gene calls are TRBV29-1 and TRBJ1-1, with a weak D call TRBD1 (6 bases). The CDR3 is 12 residues long. Trimming took 5 bases from V and 6 from J, leaving 13 bases between them. Germline V lookup: CDR1 SQVTM, CDR2 ANQGSEA. This CDR3 is CSVRGAGAEAFF. The CDR3 nucleotides read TGCAGCGTTCGGGGGGCGGGAGCTGAAGCTTTCTTT.

There are many counts of this clonotype. V is TRBV12-5 and J is TRBJ2-3, with D tentatively TRBD2 (5 bases). Between the trimmed V and J ends, which lost 2 bases and 1 base, there was a span of 10 bases. Germline V lookup: CDR1 LGHNT, CDR2 FRNRAP. The CDR3 sequence is 15 residues long. The CDR3: CASGLTGIGTDTQYF. The CDR3 nucleotides are TGTGCTAGTGGTTTGACCGGGATTGGCACAGATACGCAGTATTTT. Full variable domain (rest looked up from reference TRBV12-5 and TRBJ2-3): DARVTQTPRHKVTEMGQEVTMRCQPILGHNTVFWYRQTMMQGLELLAYFRNRAPLDDSGMPKDRFSAEMPDATLATLKIQPSEPRDSAVYFCASGLTGIGTDTQYFGPGTRLTVL.

J is TRBJ2-7 and V is TRBV25-1; 9 bases are shared with TRBD2. Germline CDR1 reads MGHDK; CDR2 reads SYGVNS. The CDR3 extends over 17 amino acids. After removal of 8 bases from V and 4 bases from J, the junction contained 18 bases not matched to a gene. The CDR3 here is CASGGVAGREGIYEQYF. The CDR3 bases are TGTGCCAGCGGTGGAGTGGCAGGGCGGGAGGGGATTTACGAGCAGTACTTC.

In its sample, this clonotype was seen many times. CDR3 DNA sequence: TGTGCCAGCAGTTACCCGCCTGATACGCAGTATTTT. Translation gives CASSYPPDTQYF. The chain carries TRBV6-5 and TRBJ2-3; D is ambiguous. The CDR3 has 12 residues. Germline V gene data show CDR1 as MNHEY and CDR2 as SVGAGI. V lost 2 bases, J lost 6 bases, and 6 bases lay in between.

This clonotype was detected many times. This sequence joins TRBV20-1 and TRBJ2-7; 13 positions match TRBD2. Germline CDR1 DFQATT, CDR2 SNEGSKA (reference sequence). V was clipped by 0 bases and J by 5 bases; unmatched bases: 10. This CDR3 contains 17 residues. The CDR3 coding sequence is TGCAGTGCTAGAGATGGCGGACTAGCGGGAGCGCCCCACGAGCAGTACTTC. Residues: CSARDGGLAGAPHEQYF.

This clonotype was observed a few times. The V gene is TRBV12-3 or TRBV12-4, the J gene TRBJ1-2, with 10 bases lining up with TRBD1. Trimming took 5 bases from V and 8 from J; bases not matched to a gene: 11. The CDR3 is made up of 15 amino acids. The CDR3 reads CASSPGQGRGSGYTF. In DNA form, the CDR3 reads TGTGCCAGCAGTCCGGGACAGGGGAGAGGGTCAGGCTACACCTTC.

This clonotype has a count of ten or more. The chain uses TRBV11-1 and TRBJ1-1, with D perhaps matching TRBD1 (5 bases). V dropped 3 bases and J dropped 0 bases, with 14 bases sitting between them. This CDR3 comprises 16 residues. Germline CDR1 SGHAT, CDR2 FQDESV (reference sequence). The CDR3 nucleotides are TGTGCCAGCAGCTTTATAGCTGGGGGATTGAACACTGAAGCTTTCTTT. It yields the protein CASSFIAGGLNTEAFF.

As regards this clonotype: This may come from a read error, since a much larger clone is one base off. This chain joins TRBV6-1 and TRBJ2-7; 7 positions match TRBD1. The ends lost 8 bases at V and 4 bases at J; junction bases unmatched: 8. Germline loops: CDR1 MNHNS, CDR2 SASEGT. This CDR3 is 13 amino acids long. The CDR3 loop is CASGRGQQYEQYF. Here the CDR3 DNA reads TGTGCCAGCGGTCGGGGACAGCAATACGAGCAGTACTTC.

Ten or more counts support this clonotype. The chain combines TRBV27 with TRBJ2-7; D unresolved. This CDR3 is 15 amino acids long. From germline, CDR1 is MNHEY and CDR2 SMNVEV (reference sequence). Trimming took off 0 bases at V and 0 bases at J, with 9 bases between the two ends. In DNA, the CDR3 is TGTGCCAGCAGTTTATCGGCCGTCTACTCCTACGAGCAGTACTTC. Translating gives CASSLSAVYSYEQYF.

This clonotype was seen many times. The chain couples TRBV7-6 to TRBJ1-1; no firm D call. The CDR3 has 17 amino acids. Germline lookup yields CDR1 SGHVS and CDR2 FNYEAQ. V lost 2 bases and J lost 2, with 18 bases in between. The CDR3 nucleotides are TGTGCCAGCAGCTTACGGGGAGGGTGGGGATCAAACACTGAAGCTTTCTTT. Amino acids: CASSLRGGWGSNTEAFF.

This chain uses TRBV6-1 with TRBJ2-7; TRBD1 matches 8 bases. Germline V gene data show CDR1 as MNHNS and CDR2 as SASEGT. The CDR3 has 13 amino acids. V gave up 10 bases and J gave up 3 bases; unmatched junction bases: 8. The CDR3 spells CAIQGASYYEQYF. The CDR3 region has the DNA TGTGCCATCCAGGGGGCATCTTACTACGAGCAGTACTTC.

This clonotype was detected many times. The rearrangement joins TRBV4-1 to TRBJ2-7; either TRBD1 or TRBD2 may supply D (5 bases each). Trimming pared 3 bases from V and 5 bases from J, leaving 14 bases between. The CDR3 covers 14 residues. Germline V gene lookup returns CDR1 MGHRA and CDR2 YSYEKL. CDR3 in amino acids: CASSHLTRGNEQYF. The DNA of the CDR3 is TGCGCCAGCAGCCACCTTACTAGGGGCAACGAGCAGTACTTC.

This clonotype was seen at least ten times. The chain couples TRBV4-1 to TRBJ1-2; D call uncertain. The V end lost 0 bases, the J end lost 8 bases, and 7 bases lay between the germline ends. The CDR3 sequence is 12 residues long. Looked up from germline, CDR1 is MGHRA and CDR2 is YSYEKL. The CDR3 sequence: CASSQDRGGYTF. The CDR3 nucleotides are TGCGCCAGCAGCCAAGATAGAGGAGGCTACACCTTC.

This clonotype was seen repeatedly, ten times or more. This sequence joins TRBV5-1 and TRBJ2-7, with D unclear. V shed 3 bases and J shed 2 bases, with 12 bases lying between them. Germline V gene data show CDR1 as SGHRS and CDR2 as YFSETQ. This CDR3 spans 14 amino acids. The CDR3 bases are TGCGCCAGCAGCTCGGTCGCGGAGCCCTACGAGCAGTACTTC. Translated: CASSSVAEPYEQYF.

This clonotype occurred many times. The chain has TRBV6-5 and TRBJ1-1; D is perhaps TRBD1 (5 bases). Per the germline V gene, CDR1 is MNHEY and CDR2 is SVGAGI. The ends were cut back, 4 bases at V and 3 bases at J, with 12 bases in the middle. The CDR3 extends over 14 amino acids. DNA of the CDR3: TGTGCCAGCAGTTTTGGAGGGGCCGACACTGAAGCTTTCTTT. It specifies CASSFGGADTEAFF.

This clonotype showed up many times. This chain links TRBV28 with TRBJ2-5; TRBD2 is a possible D gene (6 bases). V lost 5 bases to trimming and J lost 5 bases, with 27 bases between them. This CDR3 has 18 amino acids. Germline V gene data show CDR1 as MDHEN and CDR2 as SYDVKM. CDR3 residues: CASSIYQFPEGRVETQYF. CDR3 DNA sequence: TGTGCCAGCAGTATCTACCAATTCCCGGAGGGCCGGGTGGAGACCCAGTACTTC. The full variable domain, with the rest looked up from reference TRBV28 and TRBJ2-5, is DVKVTQSSRYLVKRTGEKVFLECVQDMDHENMFWYRQDPGLGLRLIYFSYDVKMKEKGDIPEGYSVSREKKERFSLILESASTNQTSMYLCASSIYQFPEGRVETQYFGPGTRLLVL.

This clonotype was picked up many times. V usage is TRBV6-1 and J usage is TRBJ1-2; TRBD1 matches at 9 bases. This CDR3 spans 15 amino acids. Germline assignment: CDR1 MNHNS and CDR2 SASEGT. Trimming took 6 bases from V and 6 from J; bases not matched to a gene: 11. CDR3 in DNA: TGTGCCAGCAGCGTCTTTGGGACAGGGATCGATGGCTACACCTTC. Amino acids: CASSVFGTGIDGYTF.

This clonotype was observed many times. This chain joins TRBV28 and TRBJ2-2; D might be TRBD1 or TRBD2, each matching 5 bases. Per germline, CDR1 MDHEN and CDR2 SYDVKM. This CDR3 has 15 residues. V was cut by 2 bases and J by 5 bases, with 12 bases left in between. The CDR3 here is CASSLGPRETGELFF. CDR3 nucleotide sequence: TGTGCCAGCAGTTTAGGCCCCAGGGAGACCGGGGAGCTGTTTTTT.

This clonotype has ten or more counts. V and J are TRBV27 and TRBJ1-5; 7 bases map to TRBD1. V lost 6 bases, J lost 3 bases, and 8 bases stayed unmatched. Germline values: CDR1 MNHEY, CDR2 SMNVEV (reference sequence). This CDR3 is 15 amino acids long. In DNA form, the CDR3 reads TGTGCCAGCAGAGCCTTGGGACAGCTCAATCAGCCCCAGCATTTT. Its translation is CASRALGQLNQPQHF.

This clonotype was seen ten or more times. The rearrangement joins TRBV12-3 or TRBV12-4 to TRBJ2-2, with a possible D match to TRBD2 (5 bases). The CDR3 extends over 15 amino acids. Trimming shortened V by 8 bases and J by 2 bases, and 15 bases separated the two germline ends. Here the CDR3 DNA reads TGTGCCAGCGGAAAACCGACTATTAACACCGGGGAGCTGTTTTTT. It is translated as CASGKPTINTGELFF.

This clonotype was picked up many times. The rearrangement joins TRBV25-1 to TRBJ2-7, with D perhaps TRBD1 (6 bases). Looked up from germline, CDR1 is MGHDK and CDR2 is SYGVNS. Trimming stripped 1 base from V and 3 bases from J, with 13 bases between. This CDR3 has 15 amino acids. CDR3 bases: TGTGCCAGCAGTGAATCAGGAGGCAGGGGCTACGAGCAGTACTTC. Its protein is CASSESGGRGYEQYF.